This T cell receptor (beta chain) was sequenced in a study of vaccination effects on CD4 cells after COVID-19. Study details: Viral peptide pool expansion of antigen-specific CD4+ T cells preceded sequencing in the ViraFEST assay. Findings and caveats of the study: Convalescent patients were scarce in the study, and it lacked early post-infection timepoints. In vaccinees who were healthy, merely 1 out of 255 vaccine-induced clones cross-reacted with common cold coronaviruses.

Libraries were prepared by immunoSEQ multiplex PCR; TCRdb keeps only in-frame clonotypes and omits some of them. The data hold approximately 38,000 clones, with under 70% observed a single time. Subsequent to a culture period of more than 8 days, CD4+ T cells were isolated. The cohort was immunized with two doses of either the BNT162b2 or mRNA-1273 vaccine. Prior SARS-CoV-2 infection was absent in the vaccine recipients, as shown by negative nucleocapsid antibodies. This clone has only one observation. The antigen is not known. This TCR was sampled from a human donor who received a COVID-19 vaccine. Sequencing used CD4+ T cells from PBMCs cultured without peptide, obtained after COVID-19 vaccination.

The CDR3, as DNA: TGCAGTGCTAGCGGCCGCTATGGCTACACCTTC. The encoded protein is CSASGRYGYTF. This rearrangement joins TRBV20-1 to TRBJ1-2; D gene unclear. V was trimmed by 3 bases and J by 4 bases, leaving 6 bases between them. CDR1 is DFQATT and CDR2 is SNEGSKA in the germline V gene (reference sequence). This CDR3 spans 11 amino acids.